This T cell receptor beta chain appears in the sequencing data of a study of T cell responses to AZD1222 COVID-19 vaccine. Broader study findings: Unmutated variant regions reportedly attract nearly half of all spike-specific TCRs. It was only after the peak T cell response that any repertoires were sampled. Only 5 or 6 people who got AZD1222 tested seropositive at baseline. In a largely white British group with more females than males, clonal diversity was possibly underestimated.

As to this clone: Its specificity is unknown.

Sequencing used immunoSEQ multiplex PCR; TCRdb keeps in-frame clones, though not all of them. The table records roughly 120,000 clones, 85% of them present only once. V lost 3 bases and J lost 0, with 10 bases in between. Per the germline V gene, CDR1 is SGHRS and CDR2 is YFSETQ. This CDR3 region has 15 residues. This chain connects TRBV5-1 to TRBJ1-3; D is unclear. The input for sequencing was peripheral blood, taken 28 days after the second AZD1222 dose. This receptor was taken from an adult who received the AZD1222 COVID-19 vaccine. CDR3 DNA sequence: TGCGCCAGCAGCTCGGACGGTACCTCTGGAAACACCATATATTTT. This codes for CASSSDGTSGNTIYF. Looking up the rest from reference TRBV5-1 and TRBJ1-3 gives the full variable domain: KAGVTQTPRYLIKTRGQQVTLSCSPISGHRSVSWYQQTPGQGLQFLFEYFSETQRNKGNFPGRFSGRQFSNSRSEMNVSTLELGDSALYLCASSSDGTSGNTIYFGEGSWLTVV.